The 18 T cell receptor beta chains in this list originate from one sample, sequenced in a study of T cell repertoires in aging, cancer and after chemotherapy. A mixed TRB-A/B primer pool amplified rearranged TRB by multiplex touch-down PCR. TCRdb analysed the multiplex PCR reads with MiXCR anew, one entry per CDR3 protein. The profile shows more than 1,500 distinct CDR3 sequences, roughly 30% of them singletons. Amplification of TCR beta used genomic DNA extracted from peripheral blood. Sequencing was performed on blood. The receptors stem from a human donor with a blood cancer.

This sequence joins TRBV7-9 and TRBJ2-3; D is ambiguous. Germline V gene sequence: CDR1 SEHNR, CDR2 FQNEAQ (reference sequence). V shed 4 bases and J shed 6 bases, with 5 bases lying between them. CDR3 length equals 11 residues. CDR3 sequence reads: CASSSADTQYF. The CDR3 DNA reads as TGTGCCAGCAGCTCCGCCGATACGCAGTATTTT.

By its share, this clonotype is large. The chain couples TRBV29-1 to TRBJ2-7; the match to TRBD2 covers 12 bases. The length of the CDR3 is 13 residues. J gave up 12 bases and V 6 bases, and 12 bases lay outside the gene matches. Germline values: CDR1 SQVTM, CDR2 ANQGSEA. This CDR3 reads CSVLPTSGGTMYF. In DNA, the CDR3 is TGCAGCGTCCTCCCAACTAGCGGGGGGACTATGTACTTC.

By sample share, this clonotype is medium-sized (0.01 to 0.1%). This chain connects TRBV15 to TRBJ2-3; a possible D gene is TRBD2 (7 bases). Germline CDR1 reads LNHNV; CDR2 reads YYDKDF (reference sequence). The CDR3 length is 17 residues. Trimming stripped 0 bases from V and 3 bases from J, with 16 bases between. CDR3 nucleotides: TGTGCCACCAGCAGAGATTCAGTCGGGGGGCCGACAGATACGCAGTATTTT. It is translated as CATSRDSVGGPTDTQYF.

This clonotype counts as large. The V call is TRBV6-5, the J call TRBJ2-3; possible D gene TRBD2, 7 bases. The germline gives CDR1 MNHEY, CDR2 SVGAGI. V shed 7 bases and J shed 2 bases, with 13 bases lying between them. This CDR3 region has 14 residues. The CDR3 coding sequence is TGTGCCAGCACTCGAGGGGGGGCCACAGATACGCAGTATTTT. Protein product: CASTRGGATDTQYF.

This clonotype was detected only a few times. The rearrangement joins TRBV7-9 to TRBJ1-6; no reliable D call. The CDR3 loop spans 14 amino acids. CDR1 SEHNR and CDR2 FQNEAQ come from the germline V gene (reference sequence). Trimming removed 5 bases from V and 7 bases from J, with 12 bases in between. The CDR3 coding sequence is TGTGCCAGCAGCCCTGGACGGGGAAATTCACCCCTCCACTTT. Translation: CASSPGRGNSPLHF.

V gene TRBV29-1 combines with J gene TRBJ2-1, with 9 nucleotides matching TRBD2. The CDR3 extends over 15 amino acids. Germline V CDR1 and CDR2: SQVTM, ANQGSEA. The V and J ends lost 6 bases and 2 bases, in that order; junction bases with no gene match: 8. The CDR3 sequence is CSVHRLAGPYNEQFF. The CDR3 DNA sequence: TGCAGCGTCCACCGGCTAGCGGGGCCCTACAATGAGCAGTTCTTC.

V gene TRBV7-2 combines with J gene TRBJ1-1, with TRBD1 identical over 8 bases. J lost 6 bases, V lost 6 bases, and 6 bases had no gene match. Per the germline V gene, CDR1 is SGHTA and CDR2 is FQGNSA. This CDR3 has 13 residues. The CDR3 sequence: CASRATGGPEAFF. CDR3 nucleotides: TGTGCCAGCAGAGCCACAGGGGGGCCTGAAGCTTTCTTT.

This chain connects TRBV6-5 to TRBJ2-3; D is unclear. The germline V gene has CDR1 MNHEY and CDR2 SVGAGI. V lost 6 bases to trimming and J lost 4 bases, with 11 bases between them. The CDR3 runs 13 residues. CDR3 in amino acids: CASRPSRPDTQYF. The CDR3 bases are TGTGCCAGCAGACCGAGCAGGCCAGATACGCAGTATTTT.

The chain recombines TRBV5-5 with TRBJ1-3, with D uncertain. Trimming shortened V by 3 bases and J by 0 bases, and 7 bases separated the two germline ends. CDR1 is SGHKS and CDR2 is YYEKEE in the germline V gene (reference sequence). This CDR3 is built from 14 residues. CDR3 sequence (DNA): TGTGCCAGCAGCTCCATAGACTCTGGAAACACCATATATTTT. The encoded protein is CASSSIDSGNTIYF.

This clonotype was detected only a few times. The genes are TRBV5-6 and TRBJ2-2; D might be TRBD1 (5 bases). The germline gives CDR1 SGHDT, CDR2 YYEEEE. The CDR3 sequence is 14 residues long. The V end lost 6 bases, the J end lost 5 bases, and 14 bases lay between the germline ends. CDR3 bases: TGTGCCAGCACCCCCTTTAGGGGAACCGGGGAGCTGTTTTTT. As protein: CASTPFRGTGELFF.

The chain uses TRBV24-1 and TRBJ1-1; D remains unclear. This CDR3 spans 16 amino acids. Trimming removed 0 bases at V and 4 bases at J, with 14 bases between. Germline V CDR1 and CDR2: KGHDR, SFDVKD. CDR3 in DNA: TGTGCCACCAGTGATTTGAGGCGTTTTATCGGCACTGAAGCTTTCTTT. Translating gives CATSDLRRFIGTEAFF.

V is TRBV29-1 and J is TRBJ2-1; 11 nucleotides line up with TRBD2. This CDR3 has 16 amino acids. V was pared by 0 bases and J by 7 bases, with 8 bases of the junction left unmatched. CDR1 SQVTM and CDR2 ANQGSEA come from the germline V gene. CDR3 in DNA: TGCAGCGTTGAAGAAACGGTAGCGGGGGGGCGGAATGAGCAGTTCTTC. This codes for CSVEETVAGGRNEQFF.

By its share, this clonotype is large. The rearrangement uses TRBV19 and TRBJ2-3; the match to TRBD1 covers 8 bases. V dropped 3 bases and J dropped 4; count of bases not matched to a gene: 6. The CDR3 runs to 15 residues. The germline CDR1 and CDR2 sequences are LNHDA and SQIVND (reference sequence). CDR3 nucleotides: TGTGCCAGTAGTATTCGACAGGGGAGGCCAGATACGCAGTATTTT. It yields the protein CASSIRQGRPDTQYF.

This clonotype appeared a few times. The chain employs TRBV5-6 and TRBJ1-1; weak D call: TRBD1 (6 bases). The CDR3 contains 16 residues. CDR1 and CDR2 (germline): SGHDT, YYEEEE. V was pared by 1 base and J by 0 bases, with 13 bases between. CDR3 in DNA: TGTGCCAGCAGCTTGTTGGACAGAGCTATGAACACTGAAGCTTTCTTT. Protein product: CASSLLDRAMNTEAFF.

This clonotype has just a few counts. V is TRBV15 and J is TRBJ2-7, with D possibly TRBD2 on 7 matching bases. This CDR3 has 17 residues. V lost 6 bases to trimming and J lost 4 bases, with 25 bases between them. CDR1 LNHNV and CDR2 YYDKDF come from the germline V gene (reference sequence). In DNA, the CDR3 is TGTGCCACCAGTGGAGGGGGGGGGGCTTCGGTCCCGTACGAGCAGTACTTC. It translates to CATSGGGGASVPYEQYF.

In its sample, this clonotype was seen a few times. V and J are TRBV5-1 and TRBJ2-3, with D uncertain. CDR1 is SGHRS, CDR2 YFSETQ, per germline. The CDR3 contains 14 residues. V was clipped by 3 bases and J by 0 bases, with 8 bases between them. CDR3 bases: TGCGCCAGCAGCTCGATTTATAGCACAGATACGCAGTATTTT. As protein: CASSSIYSTDTQYF.

This clonotype was counted a few times. This chain connects TRBV5-1 to TRBJ2-1; 12 bases match TRBD1. The V segment lost 3 bases and the J segment 5 bases; nucleotides outside the gene matches: 3. This CDR3 region has 15 residues. Germline CDR1 and CDR2: SGHRS and YFSETQ. The CDR3 reads CASSWGQGADNEQFF. CDR3 in DNA: TGCGCCAGCAGCTGGGGACAGGGGGCCGACAATGAGCAGTTCTTC.

The chain recombines TRBV6-6 with TRBJ1-4, with D hard to call. This CDR3 is 14 amino acids long. V lost 6 bases, J lost 6 bases, and 14 bases lay in between. Germline values: CDR1 MNHNY, CDR2 SVGAGI (reference sequence). CDR3 in amino acids: CASRPILVHEKLFF. Written as DNA, the CDR3 is TGTGCCAGCAGGCCCATTCTTGTCCATGAAAAACTGTTTTTT.